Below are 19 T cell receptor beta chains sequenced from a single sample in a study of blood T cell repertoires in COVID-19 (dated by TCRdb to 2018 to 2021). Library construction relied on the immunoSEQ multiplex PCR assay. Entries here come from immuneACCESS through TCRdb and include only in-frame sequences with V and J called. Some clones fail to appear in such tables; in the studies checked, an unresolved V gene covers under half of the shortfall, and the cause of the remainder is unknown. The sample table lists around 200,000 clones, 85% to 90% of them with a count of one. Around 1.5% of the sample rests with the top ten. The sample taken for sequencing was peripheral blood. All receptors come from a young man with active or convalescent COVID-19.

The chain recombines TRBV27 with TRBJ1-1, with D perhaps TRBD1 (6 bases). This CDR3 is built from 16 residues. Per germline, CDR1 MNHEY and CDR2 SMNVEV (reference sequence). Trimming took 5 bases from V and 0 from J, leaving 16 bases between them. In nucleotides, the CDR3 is TGTGCCAGCAGTCCGACCTGGACAGCCATGAACACTGAAGCTTTCTTT. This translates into CASSPTWTAMNTEAFF.

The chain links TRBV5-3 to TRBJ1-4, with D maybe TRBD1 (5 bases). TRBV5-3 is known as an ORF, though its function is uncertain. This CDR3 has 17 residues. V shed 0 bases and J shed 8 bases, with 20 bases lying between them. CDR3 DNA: TGTGCCAGAAGCTTGGTTTGGACCGCGGGACGTCCCGAAAAACTGTTTTTT. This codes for CARSLVWTAGRPEKLFF.

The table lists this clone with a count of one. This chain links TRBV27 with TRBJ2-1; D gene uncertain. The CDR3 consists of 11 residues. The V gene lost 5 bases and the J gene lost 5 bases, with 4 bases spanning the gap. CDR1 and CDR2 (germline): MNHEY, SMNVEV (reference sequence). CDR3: CASSPNNEQFF. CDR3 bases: TGTGCCAGCAGTCCCAACAATGAGCAGTTCTTC.

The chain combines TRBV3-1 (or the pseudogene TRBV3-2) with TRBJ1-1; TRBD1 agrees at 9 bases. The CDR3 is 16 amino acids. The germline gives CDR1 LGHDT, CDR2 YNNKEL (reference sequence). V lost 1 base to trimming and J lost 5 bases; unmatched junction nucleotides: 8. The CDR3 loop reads CASSQGWGQGKTEAFF. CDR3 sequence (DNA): TGTGCCAGCAGCCAAGGGTGGGGACAGGGTAAGACTGAAGCTTTCTTT.

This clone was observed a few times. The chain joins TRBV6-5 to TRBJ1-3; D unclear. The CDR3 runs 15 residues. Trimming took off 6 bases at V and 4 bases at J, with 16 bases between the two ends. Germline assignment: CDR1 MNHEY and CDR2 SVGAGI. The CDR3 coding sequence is TGTGCCAGCAGGATTCCGGGGAGATTGGGAAACACCATATATTTT. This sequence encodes CASRIPGRLGNTIYF.

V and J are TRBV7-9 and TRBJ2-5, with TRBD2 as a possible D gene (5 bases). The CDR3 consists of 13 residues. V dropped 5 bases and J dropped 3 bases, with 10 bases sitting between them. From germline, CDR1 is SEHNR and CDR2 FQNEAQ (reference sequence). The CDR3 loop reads CASSLSGEETQYF. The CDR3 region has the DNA TGTGCCAGCAGCCTAAGCGGAGAAGAGACCCAGTACTTC. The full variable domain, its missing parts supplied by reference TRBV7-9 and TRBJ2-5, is DTGVSQNPRHKITKRGQNVTFRCDPISEHNRLYWYRQTLGQGPEFLTYFQNEAQLEKSRLLSDRFSAERPKGSFSTLEIQRTEQGDSAMYLCASSLSGEETQYFGPGTRLLVL.

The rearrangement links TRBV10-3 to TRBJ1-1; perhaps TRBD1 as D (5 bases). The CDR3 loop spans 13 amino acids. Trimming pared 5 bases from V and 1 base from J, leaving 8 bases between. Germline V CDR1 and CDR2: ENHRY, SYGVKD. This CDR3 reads CAISNDRNTEAFF. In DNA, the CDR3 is TGTGCCATCAGTAACGACAGGAACACTGAAGCTTTCTTT.

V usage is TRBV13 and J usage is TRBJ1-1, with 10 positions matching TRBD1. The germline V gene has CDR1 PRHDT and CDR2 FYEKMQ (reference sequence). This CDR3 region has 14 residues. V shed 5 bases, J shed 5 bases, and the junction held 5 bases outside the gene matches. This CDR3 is CASSRGQGLTEAFF. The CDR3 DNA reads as TGTGCCAGCAGCCGGGGACAGGGGTTGACTGAAGCTTTCTTT.

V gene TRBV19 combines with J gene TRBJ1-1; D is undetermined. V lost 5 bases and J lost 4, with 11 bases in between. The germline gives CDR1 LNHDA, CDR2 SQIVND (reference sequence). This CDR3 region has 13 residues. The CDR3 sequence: CASSLPGFTEAFF. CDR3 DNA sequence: TGTGCCAGTAGTTTACCGGGGTTCACTGAAGCTTTCTTT.

For the CDR3, the DNA is TGCGCCAGCAGCTTGGCAGGGGCGCAGGATAATTCACCCCTCCACTTT. This sequence encodes CASSLAGAQDNSPLHF. The chain couples TRBV5-1 to TRBJ1-6; D possibly corresponds to TRBD1 (6 bases). CDR3 length: 16 residues. Per germline, CDR1 SGHRS and CDR2 YFSETQ. V shed 0 bases and J shed 5 bases, with 12 bases lying between them. Full variable domain (rest looked up from reference TRBV5-1 and TRBJ1-6): KAGVTQTPRYLIKTRGQQVTLSCSPISGHRSVSWYQQTPGQGLQFLFEYFSETQRNKGNFPGRFSGRQFSNSRSEMNVSTLELGDSALYLCASSLAGAQDNSPLHFGNGTRLTVT.

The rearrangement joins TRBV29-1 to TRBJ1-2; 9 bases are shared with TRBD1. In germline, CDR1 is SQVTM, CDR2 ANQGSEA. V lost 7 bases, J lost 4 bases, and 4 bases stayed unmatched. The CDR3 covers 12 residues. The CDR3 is CSAGQGIYGYTF. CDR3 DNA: TGCAGCGCGGGACAGGGTATCTATGGCTACACCTTC.

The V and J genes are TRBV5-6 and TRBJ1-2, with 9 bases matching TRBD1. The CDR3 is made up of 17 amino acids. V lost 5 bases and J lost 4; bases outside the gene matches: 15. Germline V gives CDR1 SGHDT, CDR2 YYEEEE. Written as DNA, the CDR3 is TGTGCCAGCAGGCCACGACAGGGGACAGGGACCGTCTATGGCTACACCTTC. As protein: CASRPRQGTGTVYGYTF. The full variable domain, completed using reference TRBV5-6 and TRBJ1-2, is DAGVTQSPTHLIKTRGQQVTLRCSPKSGHDTVSWYQQALGQGPQFIFQYYEEEERQRGNFPDRFSGHQFPNYSSELNVNALLLGDSALYLCASRPRQGTGTVYGYTFGSGTRLTVV.

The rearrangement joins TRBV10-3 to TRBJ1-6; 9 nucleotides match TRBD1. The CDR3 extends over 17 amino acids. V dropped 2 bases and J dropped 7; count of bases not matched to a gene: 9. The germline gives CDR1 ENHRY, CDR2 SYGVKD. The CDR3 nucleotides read TGTGCCATCAGTGAGGGTACAGGGGGCGTTTGGAATTCACCCCTCCACTTT. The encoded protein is CAISEGTGGVWNSPLHF.

CDR3 amino acids: CASSHTGSGNTIYF. In DNA, the CDR3 is TGTGCCAGCAGCCACACAGGCTCTGGAAACACCATATATTTT. The rearrangement joins TRBV3-1 (or the pseudogene TRBV3-2) to TRBJ1-3; tentative D call: TRBD1 (5 bases). The germline CDR1 and CDR2 sequences are LGHDT and YNNKEL (reference sequence). The CDR3 covers 14 residues. Trimming took off 3 bases at V and 0 bases at J, with 6 bases between the two ends.

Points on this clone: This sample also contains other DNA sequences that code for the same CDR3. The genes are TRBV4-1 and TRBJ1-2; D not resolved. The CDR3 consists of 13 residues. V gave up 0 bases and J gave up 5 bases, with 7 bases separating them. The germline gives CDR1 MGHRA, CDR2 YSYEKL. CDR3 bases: TGCGCCAGCAGCCAAGATCCCGGGTATGGCTACACCTTC. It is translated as CASSQDPGYGYTF.

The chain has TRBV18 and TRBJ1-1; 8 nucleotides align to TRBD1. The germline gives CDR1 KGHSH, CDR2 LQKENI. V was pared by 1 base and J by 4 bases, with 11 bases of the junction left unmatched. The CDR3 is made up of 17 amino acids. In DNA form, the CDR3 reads TGTGCCAGCTCACCACGTTTGGGTCAGGGGGCGCGCACTGAAGCTTTCTTT. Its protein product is CASSPRLGQGARTEAFF.

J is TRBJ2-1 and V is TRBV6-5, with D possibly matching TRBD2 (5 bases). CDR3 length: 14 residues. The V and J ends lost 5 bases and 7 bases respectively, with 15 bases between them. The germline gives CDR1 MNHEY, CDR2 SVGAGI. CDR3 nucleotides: TGTGCCAGCAGTCTAACTAGATATGGTAATGAGCAGTTCTTC. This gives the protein CASSLTRYGNEQFF.

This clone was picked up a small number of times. CDR3 region: CATSANNNSPLHF. DNA for the CDR3: TGTGCCACCAGTGCAAACAATAATTCACCCCTCCACTTT. V gene TRBV24-1 combines with J gene TRBJ1-6; D ambiguous. The length of the CDR3 is 13 residues. Per germline, CDR1 KGHDR and CDR2 SFDVKD. Between the trimmed V and J ends, which lost 5 bases and 5 bases, there was a span of 6 bases.

CDR3 sequence (DNA): TGTGCCAGCAGTGAAGGGACAGGGAGCCAGCCCCAGCATTTT. This codes for CASSEGTGSQPQHF. The genes are TRBV2 and TRBJ1-5; TRBD1 matches at 8 bases. The junction had 3 bases not matched to a gene; V was cut back by 1 base and J by 7 bases. Germline lookup yields CDR1 SNHLY and CDR2 FYNNEI. The CDR3 consists of 14 residues.